This TCR beta chain was identified in a study of identical twins. CDR1 and CDR2 from the germline V gene are MNHNS and SASEGT. The CDR3 runs 11 residues. V shed 2 bases and J shed 5 bases, with 3 bases lying between them. There were only healthy Caucasians among the donors. In TCRdb, the 5' RACE reads were re-called with MiXCR into one record per CDR3 protein. The sample holds 300,000 to 350,000 distinct CDR3 sequences, roughly 12% seen once. This clonotype showed up just a few times. This same sample was also taken into another study, of yellow fever vaccine responses in identical twins.

The V and J genes are TRBV6-1 and TRBJ2-5; D remains ambiguous. The sample taken for sequencing was CD8+ T cells sorted from blood. The receptor was derived from a woman younger than 30 in good health. CDR3 sequence (DNA): TGTGCCAGCAGTGAATGGGAGACCCAGTACTTC. Its protein is CASSEWETQYF.